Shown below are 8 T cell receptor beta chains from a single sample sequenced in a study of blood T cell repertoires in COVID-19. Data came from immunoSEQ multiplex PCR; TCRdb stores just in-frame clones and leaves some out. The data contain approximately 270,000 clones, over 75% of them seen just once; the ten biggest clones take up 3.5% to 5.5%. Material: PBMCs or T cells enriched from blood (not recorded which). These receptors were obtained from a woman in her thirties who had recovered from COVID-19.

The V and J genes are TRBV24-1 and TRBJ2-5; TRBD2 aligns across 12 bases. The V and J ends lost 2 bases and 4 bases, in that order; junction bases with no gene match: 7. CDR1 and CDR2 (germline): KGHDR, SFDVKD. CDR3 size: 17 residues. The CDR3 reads CATSDSSGGASGETQYF. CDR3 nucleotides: TGTGCCACCAGTGATTCTAGCGGGGGGGCATCAGGAGAGACCCAGTACTTC.

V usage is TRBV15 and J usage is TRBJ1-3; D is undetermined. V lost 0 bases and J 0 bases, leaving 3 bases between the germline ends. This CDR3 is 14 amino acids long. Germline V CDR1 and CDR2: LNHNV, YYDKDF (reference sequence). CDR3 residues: CATSRDHSGNTIYF. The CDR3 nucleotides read TGTGCCACCAGCAGAGATCACTCTGGAAACACCATATATTTT.

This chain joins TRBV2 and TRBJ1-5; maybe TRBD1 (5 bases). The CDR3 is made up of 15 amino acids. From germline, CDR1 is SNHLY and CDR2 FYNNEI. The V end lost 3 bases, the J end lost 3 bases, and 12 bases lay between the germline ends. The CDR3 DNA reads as TGTGCCAGCAGTGACTTGAGGACAAACAATCAGCCCCAGCATTTT. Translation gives CASSDLRTNNQPQHF.

DNA for the CDR3: TGTGCCAGCAGGGAGACTGACCAGCCCCAGCATTTT. This gives the protein CASRETDQPQHF. V usage is TRBV28 and J usage is TRBJ1-5, with no clear D. Trimming removed 6 bases at V and 7 bases at J, with 10 bases between. The germline V gene encodes CDR1 MDHEN and CDR2 SYDVKM. The CDR3 contains 12 residues.

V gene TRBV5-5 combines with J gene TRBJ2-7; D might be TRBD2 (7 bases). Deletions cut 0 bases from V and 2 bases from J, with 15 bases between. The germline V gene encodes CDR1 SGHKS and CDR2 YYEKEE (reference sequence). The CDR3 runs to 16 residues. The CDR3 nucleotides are TGTGCCAGCAGCTTGGGGGAGGGGCCAGGGGCCTACGAGCAGTACTTC. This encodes CASSLGEGPGAYEQYF.

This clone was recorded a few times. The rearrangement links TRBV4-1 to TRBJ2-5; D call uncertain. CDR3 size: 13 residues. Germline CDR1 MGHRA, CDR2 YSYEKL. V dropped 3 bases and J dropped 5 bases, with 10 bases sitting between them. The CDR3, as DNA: TGCGCCAGCAGCCAGGGTATCAGGGAGACCCAGTACTTC. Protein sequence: CASSQGIRETQYF.

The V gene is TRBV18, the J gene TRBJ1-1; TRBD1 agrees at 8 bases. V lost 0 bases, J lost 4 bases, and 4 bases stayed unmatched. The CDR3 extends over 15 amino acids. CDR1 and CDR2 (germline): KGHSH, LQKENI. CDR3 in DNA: TGTGCCAGCTCACCACCCCAGACAGGGGCCACTGAAGCTTTCTTT. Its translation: CASSPPQTGATEAFF.

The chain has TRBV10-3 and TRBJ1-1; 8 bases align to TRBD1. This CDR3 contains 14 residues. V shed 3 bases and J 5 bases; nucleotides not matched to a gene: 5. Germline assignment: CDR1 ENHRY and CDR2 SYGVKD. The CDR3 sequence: CAISDLTGGTEAFF. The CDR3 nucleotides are TGTGCCATCAGTGACCTAACAGGGGGGACTGAAGCTTTCTTT.